This TCR beta chain was profiled in a study of early T cells in non-severe SARS-CoV-2 infection. This CDR3 contains 17 residues. Germline V gene sequence: CDR1 SEHNR, CDR2 FQNEAQ (reference sequence). J lost 1 base, V lost 2 bases, and 5 bases had no gene match. Researchers tagged individual cDNA molecules with unique molecular identifiers. TCRdb passed the 5' RACE reads through MiXCR, listing each CDR3 protein once. The sample yields some 60,000 distinct CDR3 sequences, roughly 12% seen once. This clonotype was detected a few times. The sequenced sample was whole blood, obtained at baseline. The clonotype comes from an adult who was a healthcare worker with PCR-confirmed SARS-CoV-2 infection or an uninfected control (not recorded which). V usage is TRBV7-9 and J usage is TRBJ2-3; 11 bases map to TRBD1. CDR3 residues: CASSLKGQGGGTDTQYF. CDR3 in DNA: TGTGCCAGCAGCTTAAAGGGACAGGGGGGTGGCACAGATACGCAGTATTTT.